These 20 T cell receptor beta chains originate from one sample sequenced in a study of technical replicates of blood from four donors. Assay: immunoSEQ multiplex PCR; the TCRdb copy retains only in-frame clones and omits some. The sample has under 15,000 clones, 85% to 95% seen once. Sequenced material: PBMCs. All receptors come from a human donor in good health.

The chain is built from TRBV5-1 and TRBJ2-1; 12 bases fit TRBD2. The CDR3 is 16 residues long. Germline CDR1 and CDR2: SGHRS and YFSETQ. With V trimmed by 0 bases and J by 8 bases, 6 bases remained unmatched. The CDR3 region is CASSLAAGLAGDEQFF. The DNA of the CDR3 is TGCGCCAGCAGCTTGGCAGCGGGACTAGCGGGCGATGAGCAGTTCTTC.

The chain has TRBV28 and TRBJ1-1; no firm D call. The CDR3 runs to 15 residues. Per the germline V gene, CDR1 is MDHEN and CDR2 is SYDVKM. The V end was cut by 3 bases, the J end by 1 base, with 12 bases between. CDR3 protein: CASSFPLFGNTEAFF. In DNA, the CDR3 is TGTGCCAGCAGTTTCCCCTTATTCGGGAACACTGAAGCTTTCTTT. Together with reference TRBV28 and TRBJ1-1, the CDR3 gives the full variable domain: DVKVTQSSRYLVKRTGEKVFLECVQDMDHENMFWYRQDPGLGLRLIYFSYDVKMKEKGDIPEGYSVSREKKERFSLILESASTNQTSMYLCASSFPLFGNTEAFFGQGTRLTVV.

This clone was counted once. The chain has TRBV6-5 and TRBJ2-3; 8 bases fit TRBD2. Trimming removed 4 bases from V and 1 base from J; junction bases left unmatched: 7. Germline assignment: CDR1 MNHEY and CDR2 SVGAGI. The CDR3 is 16 amino acids. The CDR3 coding sequence is TGTGCCAGCAGTTTCGGCGGGGGGACCCGCACAGATACGCAGTATTTT. Translated, it gives CASSFGGGTRTDTQYF.

The chain carries TRBV5-4 and TRBJ2-7; TRBD2 matches at 14 bases. The CDR3 contains 18 residues. The V segment lost 4 bases and the J segment 2 bases; nucleotides outside the gene matches: 11. Per the germline V gene, CDR1 is SGHNT and CDR2 is YYREEE (reference sequence). The CDR3 loop is CASSTGTSGRLGTYEQYF. CDR3 nucleotide sequence: TGTGCCAGCAGCACCGGGACTAGCGGGAGATTAGGTACCTACGAGCAGTACTTC.

This clone appeared a single time. The chain employs TRBV18 and TRBJ2-7, with TRBD1 matching over 8 bases. Per germline, CDR1 KGHSH and CDR2 LQKENI. The junction had 9 bases not matched to a gene; V was cut back by 3 bases and J by 5 bases. The CDR3 is 15 amino acids. The CDR3 nucleotides are TGTGCCAGCTCACCGGCATCCCAGGGGGCCCACGAGCAGTACTTC. Translated: CASSPASQGAHEQYF.

V gene TRBV5-1 combines with J gene TRBJ1-1; D call uncertain. CDR1 and CDR2 from the germline V gene are SGHRS and YFSETQ. The CDR3 runs 15 residues. Deletions cut 0 bases from V and 0 bases from J, with 9 bases between. CDR3 in amino acids: CASSLDGGMNTEAFF. The CDR3 DNA is TGCGCCAGCAGCTTGGATGGAGGGATGAACACTGAAGCTTTCTTT.

The rearrangement uses TRBV5-5 and TRBJ1-2; 7 bases map to TRBD1. There are 13 residues in the CDR3. Germline CDR1 SGHKS, CDR2 YYEKEE (reference sequence). Germline trimming cut 5 bases from V and 4 bases from J; bases unmatched to any gene: 5. Here the CDR3 DNA reads TGTGCCAGCAGTCAGGGACAGATCTATGGCTACACCTTC. Translation gives CASSQGQIYGYTF. The whole variable domain, remainder taken from reference TRBV5-5 and TRBJ1-2, is DAGVTQSPTHLIKTRGQQVTLRCSPISGHKSVSWYQQVLGQGPQFIFQYYEKEERGRGNFPDRFSARQFPNYSSELNVNALLLGDSALYLCASSQGQIYGYTFGSGTRLTVV.

V and J are TRBV5-1 and TRBJ2-7, with 9 bases lining up with TRBD1. Trimming took 3 bases from V and 6 from J; bases not matched to a gene: 10. The CDR3 contains 15 residues. Per germline, CDR1 SGHRS and CDR2 YFSETQ. Here the CDR3 DNA reads TGCGCCAGCAGCTCGGGACAGGGAAATCTCGGCGAGCAGTACTTC. Translating it yields CASSSGQGNLGEQYF.

The rearrangement links TRBV18 to TRBJ2-5, with 8 bases that match TRBD2. CDR3 length: 15 residues. The V gene end was trimmed by 4 bases and the J gene end by 4 bases; junction bases not matched to a gene: 8. Germline CDR1 KGHSH, CDR2 LQKENI. The CDR3 DNA sequence: TGTGCCAGCTCACTAGGATCGACTAGCGCAGAGACCCAGTACTTC. It yields the protein CASSLGSTSAETQYF.

The rearrangement joins TRBV6-1 to TRBJ2-3; the match to TRBD2 covers 11 bases. J gave up 1 base and V 4 bases, and 4 bases lay outside the gene matches. CDR3 length: 16 residues. Germline assignment: CDR1 MNHNS and CDR2 SASEGT. Written as DNA, the CDR3 is TGTGCCAGCAGTGCCGGGACTAGCGGACGCACAGATACGCAGTATTTT. Translation: CASSAGTSGRTDTQYF.

This chain joins TRBV5-5 and TRBJ2-7; TRBD1 is a possible D gene (6 bases). Trimming took off 0 bases at V and 1 base at J, with 11 bases between the two ends. CDR3 length: 15 residues. Per germline, CDR1 SGHKS and CDR2 YYEKEE (reference sequence). CDR3 sequence: CASSLAGTWSYEQYF. The CDR3 coding sequence is TGTGCCAGCAGCTTGGCTGGGACATGGTCCTACGAGCAGTACTTC.

The rearrangement joins TRBV5-1 to TRBJ1-1, with 7 bases that match TRBD1. J gave up 7 bases and V 1 base, and 13 bases lay outside the gene matches. Germline values: CDR1 SGHRS, CDR2 YFSETQ. The CDR3 is 16 residues long. The CDR3 protein is CASSLTGDPFDGEAFF. Written as DNA, the CDR3 is TGCGCCAGCAGCTTGACAGGGGACCCCTTCGATGGTGAAGCTTTCTTT. The full variable domain, rest sourced from reference TRBV5-1 and TRBJ1-1, is KAGVTQTPRYLIKTRGQQVTLSCSPISGHRSVSWYQQTPGQGLQFLFEYFSETQRNKGNFPGRFSGRQFSNSRSEMNVSTLELGDSALYLCASSLTGDPFDGEAFFGQGTRLTVV.

The J gene is TRBJ2-1, the V gene TRBV25-1; perhaps TRBD2 as D (6 bases). V was trimmed by 5 bases and J by 9 bases, leaving 11 bases between them. Germline CDR1 and CDR2: MGHDK and SYGVNS. The CDR3 runs 12 residues. The CDR3 DNA reads TGTGCCAGCAGTCCTCGGCGGGGTGAGCAGTTCTTC. Amino acids: CASSPRRGEQFF.

The genes are TRBV10-2 and TRBJ2-5, with 10 bases matching TRBD2. J was trimmed by 5 bases and V by 6 bases; bases with no gene match: 12. CDR1 WSHSY and CDR2 SAAADI come from the germline V gene. The CDR3 loop spans 16 amino acids. In DNA, the CDR3 is TGCGCCAGCAGCTCGAGCGGGAGGGCCGTGAGGGAGACCCAGTACTTC. Translating it yields CASSSSGRAVRETQYF.

This chain links TRBV9 with TRBJ2-5; TRBD2 matches 13 bases. Germline lookup yields CDR1 SGDLS and CDR2 YYNGEE. Trimming took 0 bases from V and 4 from J; bases not matched to a gene: 3. This CDR3 region has 16 residues. In nucleotides, the CDR3 is TGTGCCAGCAGCGTAGAACTAGCGGGAGGGCGAGAGACCCAGTACTTC. Protein: CASSVELAGGRETQYF.

This clone was counted a single time. This chain connects TRBV5-1 to TRBJ2-5, with TRBD1 matching over 8 bases. CDR1 and CDR2 (germline): SGHRS, YFSETQ. This CDR3 contains 16 residues. With V trimmed by 4 bases and J by 5 bases, 13 bases remained unmatched. DNA of the CDR3: TGCGCCAGCAGCCGCTCCACGACAGGGGAGGCGGAGACCCAGTACTTC. Protein sequence: CASSRSTTGEAETQYF.

A single count supports this clone. CDR3 protein: CASSFVRGGAEAFF. The DNA for the CDR3 is TGTGCCAGCAGCTTTGTACGGGGAGGTGCTGAAGCTTTCTTT. The rearrangement uses TRBV5-5 and TRBJ1-1; D unclear. The germline CDR1 and CDR2 sequences are SGHKS and YYEKEE (reference sequence). The CDR3 contains 14 residues. Trimming took 2 bases from V and 6 from J, leaving 14 bases between them.

The DNA of the CDR3 is TGCGCCAGCAGCTCGGCGGGACAGGGGGAGGACACCATATATTTT. Protein: CASSSAGQGEDTIYF. This chain connects TRBV5-1 to TRBJ1-3, with 11 bases matching TRBD1. This CDR3 contains 15 residues. The germline CDR1 and CDR2 sequences are SGHRS and YFSETQ. The ends lost 3 bases at V and 8 bases at J; junction bases unmatched: 7.

The gene calls are TRBV25-1 and TRBJ2-7, with a weak D call TRBD2 (6 bases). This CDR3 spans 14 amino acids. CDR1 is MGHDK, CDR2 SYGVNS, per germline. V lost 1 base to trimming and J lost 0 bases, with 7 bases between them. CDR3 loop: CASSELGGSYEQYF. The CDR3 bases are TGTGCCAGCAGTGAATTGGGGGGCTCCTACGAGCAGTACTTC.

V and J are TRBV5-6 and TRBJ1-1, with D possibly being TRBD1 (5 bases). Looked up from germline, CDR1 is SGHDT and CDR2 is YYEEEE. V lost 4 bases to trimming and J lost 1 base, with 17 bases between them. The CDR3 loop spans 16 amino acids. In nucleotides, the CDR3 is TGTGCCAGCAGCCCGGGGAAGGGGACTTGGAACACTGAAGCTTTCTTT. Translating it yields CASSPGKGTWNTEAFF.